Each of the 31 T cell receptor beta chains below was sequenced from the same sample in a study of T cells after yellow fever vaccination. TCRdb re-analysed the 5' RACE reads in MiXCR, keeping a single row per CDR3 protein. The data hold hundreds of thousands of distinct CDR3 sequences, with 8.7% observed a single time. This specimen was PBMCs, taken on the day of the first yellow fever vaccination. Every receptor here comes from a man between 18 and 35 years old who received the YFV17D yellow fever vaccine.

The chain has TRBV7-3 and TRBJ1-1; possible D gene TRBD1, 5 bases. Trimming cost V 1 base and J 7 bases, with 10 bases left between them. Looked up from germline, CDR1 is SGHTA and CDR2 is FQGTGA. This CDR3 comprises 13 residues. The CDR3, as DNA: TGTGCCAGCAGCTTAATCGGGACCCATGAAGCTTTCTTT. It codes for CASSLIGTHEAFF.

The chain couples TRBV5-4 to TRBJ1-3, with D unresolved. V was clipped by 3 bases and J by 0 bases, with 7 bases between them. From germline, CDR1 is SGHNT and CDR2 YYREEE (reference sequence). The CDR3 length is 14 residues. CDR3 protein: CASSSRNSGNTIYF. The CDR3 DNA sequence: TGTGCCAGCAGCTCTCGCAACTCTGGAAACACCATATATTTT.

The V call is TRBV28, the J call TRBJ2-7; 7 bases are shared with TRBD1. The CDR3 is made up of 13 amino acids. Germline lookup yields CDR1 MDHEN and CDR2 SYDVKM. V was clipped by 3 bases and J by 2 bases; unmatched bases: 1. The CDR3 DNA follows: TGTGCCAGCAGTTTCGGGACAGCCTACGAGCAGTACGTC. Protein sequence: CASSFGTAYEQYV.

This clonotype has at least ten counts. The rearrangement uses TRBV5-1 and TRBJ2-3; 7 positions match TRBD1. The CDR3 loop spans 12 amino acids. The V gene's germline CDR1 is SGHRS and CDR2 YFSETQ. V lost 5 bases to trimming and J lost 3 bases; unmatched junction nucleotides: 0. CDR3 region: CASRTGTDTQYF. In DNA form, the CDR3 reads TGCGCCAGCAGGACAGGGACAGATACGCAGTATTTT.

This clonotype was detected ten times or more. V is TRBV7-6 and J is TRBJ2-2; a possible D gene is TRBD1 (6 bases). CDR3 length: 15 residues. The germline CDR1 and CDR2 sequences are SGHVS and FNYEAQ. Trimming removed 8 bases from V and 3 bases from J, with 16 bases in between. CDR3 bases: TGTGCCAGCGCATATATGGGGGCCGACACCGGGGAGCTGTTTTTT. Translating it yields CASAYMGADTGELFF.

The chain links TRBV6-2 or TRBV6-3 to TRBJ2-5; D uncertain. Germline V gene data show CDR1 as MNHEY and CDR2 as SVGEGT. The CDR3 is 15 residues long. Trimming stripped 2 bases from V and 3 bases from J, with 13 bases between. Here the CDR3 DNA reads TGTGCCAGCAGTTACCATCCTGAACTCGAAGAGACCCAGTACTTC. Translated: CASSYHPELEETQYF.

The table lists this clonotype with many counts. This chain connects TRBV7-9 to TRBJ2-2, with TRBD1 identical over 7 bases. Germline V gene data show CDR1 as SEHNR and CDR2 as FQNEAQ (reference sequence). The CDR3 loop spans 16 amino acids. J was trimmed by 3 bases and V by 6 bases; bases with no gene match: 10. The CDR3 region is CASRVVGTGDTGELFF. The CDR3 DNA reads TGTGCCAGCAGGGTGGTTGGTACAGGGGACACCGGGGAGCTGTTTTTT.

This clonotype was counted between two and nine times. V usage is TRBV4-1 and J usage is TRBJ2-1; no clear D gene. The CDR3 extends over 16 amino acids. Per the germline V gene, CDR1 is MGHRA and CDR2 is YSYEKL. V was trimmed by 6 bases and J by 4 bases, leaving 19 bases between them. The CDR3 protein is CASSPSARPTYNEQFF. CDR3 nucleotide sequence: TGCGCCAGCAGTCCCTCTGCCAGACCTACTTACAATGAGCAGTTCTTC.

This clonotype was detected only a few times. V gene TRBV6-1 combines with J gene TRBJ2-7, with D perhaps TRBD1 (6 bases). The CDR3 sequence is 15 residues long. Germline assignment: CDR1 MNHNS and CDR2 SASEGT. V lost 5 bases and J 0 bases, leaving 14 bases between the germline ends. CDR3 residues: CASSRYRVSSYEQYF. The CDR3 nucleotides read TGTGCCAGCAGTCGATACAGGGTTAGCTCCTACGAGCAGTACTTC.

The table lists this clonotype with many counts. The CDR3 reads CASRWSGGNEQFF. CDR3 DNA sequence: TGTGCCAGCAGATGGTCGGGGGGGAATGAGCAGTTCTTC. This chain links TRBV12-3 or TRBV12-4 with TRBJ2-1; TRBD2 aligns across 8 bases. The V segment lost 6 bases and the J segment 7 bases; nucleotides outside the gene matches: 5. This CDR3 has 13 residues.

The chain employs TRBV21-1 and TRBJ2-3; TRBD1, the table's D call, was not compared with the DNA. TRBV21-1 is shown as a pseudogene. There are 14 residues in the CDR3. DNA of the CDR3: TGTGCCAGCAGCAAAGCTTGTCCAACAGATACGCAGTATTTT. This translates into CASSKACPTDTQYF.

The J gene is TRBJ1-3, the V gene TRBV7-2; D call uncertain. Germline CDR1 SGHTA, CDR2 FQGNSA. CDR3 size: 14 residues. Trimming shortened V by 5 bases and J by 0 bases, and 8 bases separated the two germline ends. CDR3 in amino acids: CASSPGPSGNTIYF. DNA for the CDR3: TGTGCCAGCAGCCCCGGCCCCTCTGGAAACACCATATATTTT. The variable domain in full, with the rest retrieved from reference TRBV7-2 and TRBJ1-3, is GAGVSQSPSNKVTEKGKDVELRCDPISGHTALYWYRQSLGQGLEFLIYFQGNSAPDKSGLPSDRFSAERTGGSVSTLTIQRTQQEDSAVYLCASSPGPSGNTIYFGEGSWLTVV.

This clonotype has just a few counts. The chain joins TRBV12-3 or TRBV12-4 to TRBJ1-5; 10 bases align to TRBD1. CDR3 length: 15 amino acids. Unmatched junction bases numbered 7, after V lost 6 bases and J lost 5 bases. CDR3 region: CASSRGQGIDQPQHF. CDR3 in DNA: TGTGCCAGCAGCAGGGGACAGGGGATCGATCAGCCCCAGCATTTT.

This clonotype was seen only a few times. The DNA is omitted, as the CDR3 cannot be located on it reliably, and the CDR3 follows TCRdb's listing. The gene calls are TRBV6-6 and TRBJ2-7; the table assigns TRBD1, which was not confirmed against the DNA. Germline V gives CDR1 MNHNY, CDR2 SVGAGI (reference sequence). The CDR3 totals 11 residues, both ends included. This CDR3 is CASSWGGGNYF.

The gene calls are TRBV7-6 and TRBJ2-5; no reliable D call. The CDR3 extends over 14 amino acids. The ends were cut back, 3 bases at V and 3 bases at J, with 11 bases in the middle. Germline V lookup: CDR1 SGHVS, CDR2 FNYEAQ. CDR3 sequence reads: CASSLFVEKETQYF. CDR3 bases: TGTGCCAGCAGCTTGTTCGTAGAGAAAGAGACCCAGTACTTC. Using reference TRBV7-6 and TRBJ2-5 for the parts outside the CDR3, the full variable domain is GAGVSQSPRYKVTKRGQDVALRCDPISGHVSLYWYRQALGQGPEFLTYFNYEAQQDKSGLPNDRFSAERPEGSISTLTIQRTEQRDSAMYRCASSLFVEKETQYFGPGTRLLVL.

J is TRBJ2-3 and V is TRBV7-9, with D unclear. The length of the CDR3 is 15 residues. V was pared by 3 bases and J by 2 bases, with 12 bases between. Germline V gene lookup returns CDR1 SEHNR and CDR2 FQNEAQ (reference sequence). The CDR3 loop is CASSFPLLHTDTQYF. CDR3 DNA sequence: TGTGCCAGCAGCTTTCCGCTCCTTCACACAGATACGCAGTATTTT.

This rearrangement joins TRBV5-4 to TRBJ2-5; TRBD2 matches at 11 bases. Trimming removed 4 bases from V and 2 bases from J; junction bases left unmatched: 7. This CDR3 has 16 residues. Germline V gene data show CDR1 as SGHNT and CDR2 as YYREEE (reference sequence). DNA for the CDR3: TGTGCCAGCAGCCTCCTACTAGCGGGGGAACAAGAGACCCAGTACTTC. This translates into CASSLLLAGEQETQYF.

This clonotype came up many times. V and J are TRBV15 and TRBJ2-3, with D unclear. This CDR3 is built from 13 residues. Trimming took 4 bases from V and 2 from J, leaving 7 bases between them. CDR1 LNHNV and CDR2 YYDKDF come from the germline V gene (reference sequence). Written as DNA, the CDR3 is TGTGCCACCAGCACTCCTAACACAGATACGCAGTATTTT. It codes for CATSTPNTDTQYF.

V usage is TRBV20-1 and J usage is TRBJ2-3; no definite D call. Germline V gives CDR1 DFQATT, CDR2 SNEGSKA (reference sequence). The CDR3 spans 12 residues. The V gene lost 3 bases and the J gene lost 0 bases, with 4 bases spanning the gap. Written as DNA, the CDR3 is TGCAGTGCTAGCGGGAGCACAGATACGCAGTATTTT. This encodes CSASGSTDTQYF.

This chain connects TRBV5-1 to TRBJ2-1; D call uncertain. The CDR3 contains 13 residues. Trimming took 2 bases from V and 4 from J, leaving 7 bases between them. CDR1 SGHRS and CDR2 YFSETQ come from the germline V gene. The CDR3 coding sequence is TGCGCCAGCAGCTTCCACACGTACAATGAGCAGTTCTTC. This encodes CASSFHTYNEQFF.

CDR3 coding DNA: TGTGCCAGCAGCTTACCTTCCAGGGACGTCCAAGAGACCCAGTACTTC. It encodes CASSLPSRDVQETQYF. The chain is built from TRBV5-5 and TRBJ2-5; D may be TRBD1 or TRBD2 (5 bases each). With 2 bases removed from V and 1 base from J, the gap between germline ends came to 15 bases. Germline loops: CDR1 SGHKS, CDR2 YYEKEE (reference sequence). This CDR3 is built from 16 residues.

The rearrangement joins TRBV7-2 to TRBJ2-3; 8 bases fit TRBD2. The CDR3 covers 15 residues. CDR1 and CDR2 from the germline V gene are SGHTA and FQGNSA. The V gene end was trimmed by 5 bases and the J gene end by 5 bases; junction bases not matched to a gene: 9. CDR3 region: CASSTRSGGVDTQYF. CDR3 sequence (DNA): TGTGCCAGCAGCACTAGAAGCGGGGGTGTAGATACGCAGTATTTT.

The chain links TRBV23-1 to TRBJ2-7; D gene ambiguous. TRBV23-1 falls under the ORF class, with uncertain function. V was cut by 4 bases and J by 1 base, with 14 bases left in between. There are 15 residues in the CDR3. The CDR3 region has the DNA TGCGCCAGCAGTCCCCTCTTACAGCATTCCTACGAGCAGTACTTC. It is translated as CASSPLLQHSYEQYF.

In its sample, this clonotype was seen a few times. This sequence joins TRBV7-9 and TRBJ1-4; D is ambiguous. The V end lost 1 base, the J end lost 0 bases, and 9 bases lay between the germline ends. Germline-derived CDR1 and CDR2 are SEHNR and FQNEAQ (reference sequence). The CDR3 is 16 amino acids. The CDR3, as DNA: TGTGCCAGCAGCTTAGGGAGGGATGCAACTAATGAAAAACTGTTTTTT. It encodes CASSLGRDATNEKLFF.

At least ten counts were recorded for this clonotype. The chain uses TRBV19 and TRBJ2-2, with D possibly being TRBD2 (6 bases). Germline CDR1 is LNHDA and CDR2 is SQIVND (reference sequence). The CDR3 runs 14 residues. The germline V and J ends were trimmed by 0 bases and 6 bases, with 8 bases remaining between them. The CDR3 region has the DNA TGTGCCAGTAGTATAGATTGGGGGGCCGGGGAGCTGTTTTTT. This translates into CASSIDWGAGELFF. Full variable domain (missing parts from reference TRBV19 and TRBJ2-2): DGGITQSPKYLFRKEGQNVTLSCEQNLNHDAMYWYRQDPGQGLRLIYYSQIVNDFQKGDIAEGYSVSREKKESFPLTVTSAQKNPTAFYLCASSIDWGAGELFFGEGSRLTVL.

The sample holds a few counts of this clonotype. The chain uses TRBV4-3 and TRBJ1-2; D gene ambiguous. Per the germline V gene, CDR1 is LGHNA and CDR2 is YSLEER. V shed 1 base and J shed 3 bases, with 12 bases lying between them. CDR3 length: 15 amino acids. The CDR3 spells CASSQGTESYYGYTF. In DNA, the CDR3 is TGCGCCAGCAGCCAAGGGACCGAATCATACTATGGCTACACCTTC.

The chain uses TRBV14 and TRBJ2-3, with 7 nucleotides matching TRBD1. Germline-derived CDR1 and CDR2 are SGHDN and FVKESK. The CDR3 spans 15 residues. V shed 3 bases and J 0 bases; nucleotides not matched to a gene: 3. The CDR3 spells CASSQGQPSTDTQYF. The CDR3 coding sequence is TGTGCCAGCAGCCAGGGACAGCCCAGCACAGATACGCAGTATTTT.

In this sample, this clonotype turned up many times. The CDR3 DNA follows: TGTGCCAGCAGCCAGGACAGTCCCGCGGATACGCAGTATTTT. This gives the protein CASSQDSPADTQYF. V is TRBV7-2 and J is TRBJ2-3, with D possibly being TRBD1 (6 bases). Trimming stripped 5 bases from V and 6 bases from J, with 15 bases between. Germline values: CDR1 SGHTA, CDR2 FQGNSA. The CDR3 contains 14 residues.

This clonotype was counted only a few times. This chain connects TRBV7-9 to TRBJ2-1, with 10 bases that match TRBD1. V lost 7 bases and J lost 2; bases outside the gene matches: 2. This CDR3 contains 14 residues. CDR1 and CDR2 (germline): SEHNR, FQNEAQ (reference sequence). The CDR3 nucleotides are TGTGCCAGCACCGGACAGGGGGCCTACAATGAGCAGTTCTTC. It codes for CASTGQGAYNEQFF.

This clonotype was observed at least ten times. CDR3 sequence (DNA): TGTGCCAGCAGCCTTATAACAGGGGGCTCCCGGACTGAAGCTTTCTTT. Its translation is CASSLITGGSRTEAFF. The V and J genes are TRBV7-9 and TRBJ1-1, with 9 bases that match TRBD1. The CDR3 length is 16 residues. Germline values: CDR1 SEHNR, CDR2 FQNEAQ (reference sequence). The ends lost 5 bases at V and 5 bases at J; junction bases unmatched: 12.

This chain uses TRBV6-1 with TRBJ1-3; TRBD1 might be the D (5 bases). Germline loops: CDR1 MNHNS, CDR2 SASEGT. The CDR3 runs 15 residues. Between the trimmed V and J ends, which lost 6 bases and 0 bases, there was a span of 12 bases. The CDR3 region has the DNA TGTGCCAGCAGATCAGGGTACAGCTCTGGAAACACCATATATTTT. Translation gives CASRSGYSSGNTIYF.